This record covers a single TCR beta chain. This receptor's antigen is unknown. Per-base quality was not reported, and no clone a single base away is much larger than it. This entry comes from a study of response to subunit inactivated influenza vaccine (dated by TCRdb to the late 2010s). With respect to the entire study: To follow how T cells responded to a trivalent subunit inactivated influenza vaccine, the researchers relied on deep quantitative profiling of the T cell receptor repertoire. Findings and caveats that apply to the study as a whole: According to the authors, only a limited number of new T cells may be recruited by each seasonal influenza vaccination.

CDR1 and CDR2 are read off the germline V gene (reference sequence) as DFQATT and SNEGSKA. Unmatched junction bases come to 15, with V trimmed by 3 bases and J by 5 bases. The CDR3 has 16 amino acids, counting the end cysteine and phenylalanine. The CDR3 DNA has 48 bases and is translated from base 1. Receptors were amplified or captured by RT-PCR. TCRdb names Illumina HiSeq 2500 as the instrument used. TCRdb passed the public sequencing reads through fastp at Q25 and MiXCR, retaining productive beta sequences. Rows with a matching CDR3 protein are joined into one entry that keeps the most common DNA and genes. This sample gives about 540,000 distinct CDR3 sequences in total; roughly a quarter of them show up just once. 2.5% to 3% of the sample belongs to the ten largest clones. In addition, the sample was reused for a study of T cells expressing NK-cell markers. From that second study: TCR beta cDNA libraries were prepared using 5'RACE template switching, which introduced a universal primer site and unique molecular identifiers. About eight donors provided sorted CD3+CD56+NKG2C+, CD3+CD56+NKG2C- and CD3+CD56-NKG2C+ T-cell subsets, whose TCR beta-chain repertoires were profiled. Of the eight sequenced donors, seven were found to be HCMV-seropositive and one was found to be HCMV-seronegative. To restrict sorting to alphabetaTCR-expressing T cells, an anti-gammadeltaTCR antibody was added in several experiments. In a handful of donors, the dominant CD3+CD56+NKG2C+ clonotypes were found to rank among the top 10 CD8+ clonotypes and to make up roughly 1.0-7.0% of CD8+ T cells. Those dominant clonotypes were again the most abundant among CD3+CD56-NKG2C+ cells in a handful of donors, at about 25-60.1%. It remained unclear whether the expanded NKG2C-expressing T cell clones were specific for HCMV antigens. All eight donors whose samples were sequenced were randomly selected healthy volunteers, three of them men and five women. A commercial ELISA kit detecting HCMV-specific IgG in serum was used to determine HCMV serostatus. Peripheral blood mononuclear cells were isolated from blood by Ficoll density gradient centrifugation. CD4+ and CD8+ T cells were isolated from PBMC by magnetic immunoseparation with Miltenyi isolation kits. cDNA synthesis was primed from the TCR beta constant segment, followed by two successive PCR amplification steps. Sequencing of the libraries produced 2 x 150 bp reads on Illumina HiSeq 2000/2500, MiSeq or NextSeq. MIGEC was used to demultiplex reads and group reads by UMI, and MiTCR was used to assemble and quantify clonotypes. Only TCR cDNA sequences supported by at least two reads were kept to exclude erroneous sequences. The tcR package was used for downstream repertoire analysis, and clonotypes were matched across fractions by CDR3 nucleotide sequence plus V segment. VDJmatch was used to annotate antigen specificity against VDJdb, with one amino acid substitution in CDR3 allowed.

The receptor was derived from a man in his fifties or sixties who received an inactivated influenza vaccine. Donor details come from another sample of the same person, matched by shared clones. The chain employs TRBV20-1 and TRBJ2-5; TRBD1 lines up with 7 middle nucleotides. The sample was CD4+ T cells sorted from PBMCs, taken 11 to 12 days after vaccination. Here is the DNA: TGCAGTGCTAGTGCCCAGGGACAGTGGTTTTTGGAGACCCAGTACTTC. Translation gives CSASAQGQWFLETQYF.